These 10 T cell receptor beta chains were sequenced from one sample in a study of T cell repertoires in cytomegalovirus infection (dated by TCRdb to between 2018 and 2021). TCRdb records Illumina HiSeq 1500 as the sequencer. The raw public data were reprocessed by TCRdb itself: fastp quality trimming at Q25, MiXCR clonotype calling, in-frame beta chains only. Merged by CDR3 protein, the rows form single entries marked with the most common genes and DNA. This sample gives approximately 700,000 distinct CDR3 sequences in total; under 40% of them show up just once. The ten largest account for around 2.8% of the sample. What was sequenced was PBMCs. Source of these receptors: a human donor in good health (CMV status not recorded). Some clones in this sample may be carry-over from other donors' samples.

This clonotype was counted ten times or more. The chain combines TRBV28 with TRBJ1-2, with D possibly TRBD1 on 6 matching bases. Between the trimmed V and J ends, which lost 3 bases and 4 bases, there was a span of 12 bases. The CDR3 runs to 14 residues. Germline CDR1 MDHEN, CDR2 SYDVKM. This chain's CDR3 is CASSLLQGGYGYTF. The CDR3 nucleotides are TGTGCCAGCAGTTTGCTACAGGGCGGCTATGGCTACACCTTC.

J is TRBJ2-1 and V is TRBV19; D gene unclear. The CDR3 extends over 14 amino acids. CDR1 and CDR2 from the germline V gene are LNHDA and SQIVND (reference sequence). V was trimmed by 9 bases and J by 2 bases, leaving 14 bases between them. For the CDR3, the DNA is TGTGCCAGCTCTCCAGCGTGGCCCTACAATGAGCAGTTCTTC. It encodes CASSPAWPYNEQFF.

The chain recombines TRBV18 with TRBJ1-6; D uncertain. CDR1 and CDR2 from the germline V gene are KGHSH and LQKENI. This CDR3 region has 14 residues. Trimming stripped 2 bases from V and 13 bases from J, with 15 bases between. This chain's CDR3 is CASSPTTDPRPLHF. CDR3 bases: TGTGCCAGCTCACCAACTACGGATCCTAGGCCCCTCCACTTT.

This sequence joins TRBV27 and TRBJ1-6; unclear D gene. The germline CDR1 and CDR2 sequences are MNHEY and SMNVEV (reference sequence). V was cut by 5 bases and J by 9 bases, with 11 bases left in between. CDR3 size: 13 residues. The CDR3 loop is CASSHDLGSPLHF. As DNA, the CDR3 is TGTGCCAGCAGTCACGACTTAGGTTCACCCCTCCACTTT.

J is TRBJ2-3 and V is TRBV6-1, with 14 bases matching TRBD2. Per the germline V gene, CDR1 is MNHNS and CDR2 is SASEGT. V was clipped by 6 bases and J by 4 bases; unmatched bases: 12. The CDR3 length is 18 residues. The CDR3 protein is CASSRVGLAGEEPDTQYF. The CDR3 coding sequence is TGTGCCAGCAGCCGTGTGGGACTAGCGGGAGAAGAACCAGATACGCAGTATTTT.

CDR3 sequence: CASSLGFSGGADTQYF. CDR3 in DNA: TGTGCCAGCAGCTTGGGTTTTAGCGGGGGGGCCGATACGCAGTATTTT. This chain connects TRBV7-3 to TRBJ2-3, with 11 bases matching TRBD2. Germline V gene data show CDR1 as SGHTA and CDR2 as FQGTGA. Unmatched junction bases numbered 8, after V lost 3 bases and J lost 6 bases. CDR3 length: 16 amino acids.

This clonotype has a handful of counts. J is TRBJ2-5 and V is TRBV20-1; D possibly matches TRBD1 or TRBD2 (5 bases each). CDR1 DFQATT and CDR2 SNEGSKA come from the germline V gene (reference sequence). The V gene lost 2 bases and the J gene lost 1 base, with 17 bases spanning the gap. The CDR3 sequence is 16 residues long. The CDR3 region is CSARFGAVRAQETQYF. CDR3 bases: TGCAGTGCTAGATTCGGGGCAGTGAGGGCCCAAGAGACCCAGTACTTC.

This sequence joins TRBV28 and TRBJ2-3; a weak D match, TRBD1 (5 bases). The V and J ends lost 5 bases and 6 bases respectively, with 18 bases between them. The CDR3 consists of 15 residues. CDR1 is MDHEN, CDR2 SYDVKM, per germline. The CDR3 region has the DNA TGTGCCAGCAGTCTCAGCTCAGGGTCAGGGGATACGCAGTATTTT. Translated: CASSLSSGSGDTQYF.

This rearrangement joins TRBV5-4 to TRBJ2-1; D possibly corresponds to TRBD1 (6 bases). V was clipped by 4 bases and J by 7 bases, with 15 bases between them. Germline-derived CDR1 and CDR2 are SGHNT and YYREEE (reference sequence). The CDR3 runs to 14 residues. CDR3 DNA: TGTGCCAGCAGCCGCAATACAGGGATTAATGAGCAGTTCTTC. This translates into CASSRNTGINEQFF. The full variable domain, in which reference TRBV5-4 and TRBJ2-1 provide the parts outside the CDR3, is ETGVTQSPTHLIKTRGQQVTLRCSSQSGHNTVSWYQQALGQGPQFIFQYYREEENGRGNFPPRFSGLQFPNYSSELNVNALELDDSALYLCASSRNTGINEQFFGPGTRLTVL.

J is TRBJ1-2 and V is TRBV6-5; 8 nucleotides match TRBD1. J lost 4 bases, V lost 6 bases, and 4 bases had no gene match. The CDR3 covers 13 residues. Germline loops: CDR1 MNHEY, CDR2 SVGAGI. CDR3 sequence (DNA): TGTGCCAGCAGCCGTCAGGGGGCCTATGGCTACACCTTC. It codes for CASSRQGAYGYTF.